The 31 T cell receptor beta chains reported below all come from one sample, sequenced in a study of post-analysis software for immune sequencing data. Study conclusions and caveats: Included in a set of several TRBV segments more frequent in patients than controls were TRBV5-6, TRBV5-1 and TRBV20-1.

For these receptors, no antigen is known. Unique molecular identifiers were built into the TCR beta cDNA libraries. TCRdb reprocessed the PCR reads via MiXCR and lists one record per CDR3 protein. The table shows a few hundred thousand distinct CDR3 sequences, with less than 40% occurring only once. The sample was blood. The receptors originated from a girl aged 5-17 years with multiple sclerosis.

This clonotype has only a few counts. The chain joins TRBV6-5 to TRBJ1-4; D unresolved. Germline V gene sequence: CDR1 MNHEY, CDR2 SVGAGI. V lost 0 bases, J lost 8 bases, and 7 bases lay in between. The CDR3 covers 13 residues. The CDR3, as DNA: TGTGCCAGCAGTTACTCTGCGCGAGAAAAACTGTTTTTT. Translating it yields CASSYSAREKLFF.

This clonotype was recorded a few times. This chain connects TRBV29-1 to TRBJ1-5; weak D call: TRBD1 (6 bases). CDR1 SQVTM and CDR2 ANQGSEA come from the germline V gene. The CDR3 covers 12 residues. V was clipped by 7 bases and J by 5 bases, with 12 bases between them. The CDR3 DNA follows: TGCAGCGCCGGACAGCAAGATCAGCCCCAGCATTTT. This encodes CSAGQQDQPQHF.

V gene TRBV29-1 combines with J gene TRBJ2-7; the match to TRBD2 covers 8 bases. With the DNA end fitting TRBJ2-5 better, the J assignment may be wrong. CDR3 length equals 12 residues. Germline V lookup: CDR1 SQVTM, CDR2 ANQGSEA. CDR3 sequence reads: CSVGGGGETQYF. In DNA form, the CDR3 reads TGCAGCGTTGGCGGCGGGGGGGAGACCCAGTACTTC.

This clonotype has only a few counts. The genes are TRBV7-6 and TRBJ1-5; 9 bases are a match to TRBD1. V was pared by 1 base and J by 5 bases, with 3 bases of the junction left unmatched. The CDR3 has 15 residues. CDR1 is SGHVS, CDR2 FNYEAQ, per germline. In DNA, the CDR3 is TGTGCCAGCAGCTTAGGGACAGGGGTACATCAGCCCCAGCATTTT. It codes for CASSLGTGVHQPQHF.

The rearrangement joins TRBV7-2 to TRBJ1-4, with a weak D call TRBD1 (6 bases). The CDR3 is made up of 13 amino acids. Germline V CDR1 and CDR2: SGHTA, FQGNSA. The ends were cut back, 5 bases at V and 5 bases at J, with 9 bases in the middle. CDR3 amino acids: CASSQGGNEKLFF. Written as DNA, the CDR3 is TGTGCCAGCAGCCAAGGGGGGAATGAAAAACTGTTTTTT. Filled out from reference TRBV7-2 and TRBJ1-4, the complete variable domain reads GAGVSQSPSNKVTEKGKDVELRCDPISGHTALYWYRQSLGQGLEFLIYFQGNSAPDKSGLPSDRFSAERTGGSVSTLTIQRTQQEDSAVYLCASSQGGNEKLFFGSGTQLSVL.

The gene calls are TRBV20-1 and TRBJ1-1; D uncertain. From germline, CDR1 is DFQATT and CDR2 SNEGSKA (reference sequence). V shed 0 bases and J shed 7 bases, with 9 bases lying between them. This CDR3 is built from 12 residues. DNA for the CDR3: TGCAGTGCTAGAGACCCGGTTTATGAAGCTTTCTTT. Protein: CSARDPVYEAFF.

This chain connects TRBV4-1 to TRBJ2-1; D perhaps matches TRBD2 (5 bases). Germline loops: CDR1 MGHRA, CDR2 YSYEKL. Trimming removed 3 bases at V and 8 bases at J, with 17 bases between. CDR3 length: 15 amino acids. CDR3 bases: TGCGCCAGCAGCCACCAAATCGCCGGGGTCGATGAGCAGTTCTTC. It codes for CASSHQIAGVDEQFF.

The chain has TRBV7-2 and TRBJ2-5; no clear D gene. V lost 1 base and J 1 base, leaving 10 bases between the germline ends. This CDR3 region has 15 residues. Germline CDR1 is SGHTA and CDR2 is FQGNSA. CDR3 amino acids: CASSLGVIGQETQYF. The CDR3 nucleotides read TGTGCCAGCAGCTTAGGCGTGATCGGCCAAGAGACCCAGTACTTC.

This clonotype was detected only a few times. The chain has TRBV5-1 and TRBJ2-3; D is undetermined. Germline assignment: CDR1 SGHRS and CDR2 YFSETQ. The CDR3 spans 15 residues. Deletions cut 0 bases from V and 2 bases from J, with 10 bases between. The CDR3 sequence: CASSLALADTDTQYF. In nucleotides, the CDR3 is TGCGCCAGCAGCTTGGCCCTTGCCGACACAGATACGCAGTATTTT.

The rearrangement links TRBV25-1 to TRBJ2-7, with a possible D match to TRBD2 (5 bases). The V end lost 3 bases, the J end lost 2 bases, and 14 bases lay between the germline ends. The germline CDR1 and CDR2 sequences are MGHDK and SYGVNS. The CDR3 is made up of 15 amino acids. The CDR3 DNA sequence: TGTGCCAGCAGTGACTTATCCGGGGAGCCCTACGAGCAGTACTTC. This encodes CASSDLSGEPYEQYF.

The chain couples TRBV12-3 or TRBV12-4 to TRBJ1-4; D not resolved. The CDR3 has 11 residues. Trimming took 5 bases from V and 7 from J, leaving 5 bases between them. Here the CDR3 DNA reads TGTGCCAGCAGTCACCGTGAAAAACTGTTTTTT. Protein: CASSHREKLFF.

Only a few counts were recorded for this clonotype. Relative to the germline gene, one junction end is altered; a read error may explain this. This chain links TRBV7-2 with TRBJ2-1; D is undetermined. This CDR3 spans 13 amino acids. Germline V gene data show CDR1 as SGHTA and CDR2 as FQGNSA. The CDR3 here is CASSPDVPYEQFF. CDR3 bases: TGCGCCAGCAGCCCGGACGTTCCCTATGAGCAGTTCTTC.

To note about this clonotype: A clone one base away is much larger, so this may be a read error. The chain carries TRBV3-1 and TRBJ2-7; D not resolved. The germline gives CDR1 LGHDT, CDR2 YNNKEL (reference sequence). This CDR3 has 11 amino acids. The CDR3 DNA reads as TGTACCAGCAGCCAGACAAACGAGCAGTACTTC. Translating it yields CTSSQTNEQYF.

J is TRBJ2-3 and V is TRBV3-1, with D possibly matching TRBD2 (5 bases). V lost 0 bases to trimming and J lost 4 bases, with 14 bases between them. The CDR3 loop spans 16 amino acids. Germline CDR1 is LGHDT and CDR2 is YNNKEL (reference sequence). The CDR3 DNA reads as TGTGCCAGCAGCCAAGACTGGCTTTCGGGGTCAGATACGCAGTATTTT. Protein sequence: CASSQDWLSGSDTQYF.

This clonotype was detected a few times. Mismatch with germline at one junction end may stem from a read error. The chain carries TRBV10-2 and TRBJ2-7; TRBD2 is a possible D gene (5 bases). CDR1 and CDR2 (germline): WSHSY, SAAADI. This CDR3 comprises 15 residues. CDR3: CASNPQRPSSYERYF. CDR3 DNA: TGCGCCAGCAACCCCCAGCGGCCCAGCTCCTACGAGCGGTACTTC.

This clonotype was counted between two and nine times. V usage is TRBV12-3 or TRBV12-4 and J usage is TRBJ1-1, with D hard to call. Trimming cost V 6 bases and J 4 bases, with 15 bases left between them. This CDR3 spans 14 amino acids. As DNA, the CDR3 is TGTGCCAGCAGCCTTACTGGGGTTGGCACTGAAGCTTTCTTT. Translating it yields CASSLTGVGTEAFF.

V is TRBV27 and J is TRBJ2-3, with 9 nucleotides matching TRBD2. Germline lookup yields CDR1 MNHEY and CDR2 SMNVEV (reference sequence). This CDR3 spans 15 amino acids. Unmatched junction bases numbered 6, after V lost 6 bases and J lost 2 bases. CDR3 protein: CASRPLAGATDTQYF. The CDR3 region has the DNA TGTGCCAGCAGGCCCTTAGCGGGGGCCACAGATACGCAGTATTTT.

This clonotype was counted a few times. The chain joins TRBV6-1 to TRBJ2-5, with D possibly matching TRBD1 (5 bases). This CDR3 is built from 15 residues. V lost 0 bases, J lost 4 bases, and 12 bases lay in between. The germline V gene encodes CDR1 MNHNS and CDR2 SASEGT. DNA for the CDR3: TGTGCCAGCAGTGAAGCGCTTCAGGGCCGAGAGACCCAGTACTTC. This translates into CASSEALQGRETQYF.

The chain recombines TRBV5-1 with TRBJ1-1; D remains ambiguous. The V end was cut by 5 bases, the J end by 6 bases, with 17 bases between. The CDR3 spans 14 residues. Germline V gene data show CDR1 as SGHRS and CDR2 as YFSETQ. CDR3 residues: CASRTTSIAAEAFF. The CDR3 bases are TGCGCCAGCAGGACAACTTCCATCGCCGCTGAAGCTTTCTTT.

V and J are TRBV28 and TRBJ2-7; D possibly corresponds to TRBD1 (7 bases). The V gene lost 7 bases and the J gene lost 7 bases, with 17 bases spanning the gap. The CDR3 runs 13 residues. Germline V lookup: CDR1 MDHEN, CDR2 SYDVKM. CDR3 region: CASTTTGRNEQYF. In nucleotides, the CDR3 is TGTGCCAGCACTACGACAGGGAGGAATGAGCAGTACTTC.

The V gene is TRBV20-1, the J gene TRBJ1-5; no firm D call. Trimming cost V 1 base and J 9 bases, with 10 bases left between them. Germline V gene lookup returns CDR1 DFQATT and CDR2 SNEGSKA (reference sequence). This CDR3 has 12 residues. Written as DNA, the CDR3 is TGCAGTGCTAGAGCCCTTGGTCCGCCCCAGCATTTT. Translating gives CSARALGPPQHF.

This clonotype was seen a handful of times. The J gene is TRBJ1-6, the V gene TRBV5-1; D not certain. Germline CDR1 and CDR2: SGHRS and YFSETQ. The CDR3 length is 13 residues. V lost 0 bases, J lost 8 bases, and 6 bases lay in between. The CDR3, as DNA: TGCGCCAGCAGCTTGGCTGGATATTCACCCCTCCACTTT. It codes for CASSLAGYSPLHF. The variable domain in full, completed from reference TRBV5-1 and TRBJ1-6, reads KAGVTQTPRYLIKTRGQQVTLSCSPISGHRSVSWYQQTPGQGLQFLFEYFSETQRNKGNFPGRFSGRQFSNSRSEMNVSTLELGDSALYLCASSLAGYSPLHFGNGTRLTVT.

This clonotype was seen repeatedly, ten times or more. This chain connects TRBV12-3 or TRBV12-4 to TRBJ1-5; D uncertain. Between the trimmed V and J ends, which lost 6 bases and 1 base, there was a span of 7 bases. The CDR3 runs to 13 residues. In nucleotides, the CDR3 is TGTGCCAGCAGCTTGGGGAGCAATCAGCCCCAGCATTTT. It specifies CASSLGSNQPQHF.

The chain carries TRBV5-1 and TRBJ1-1, with D maybe TRBD1 (5 bases). From germline, CDR1 is SGHRS and CDR2 YFSETQ. This CDR3 spans 17 amino acids. V lost 4 bases, J lost 1 base, and 20 bases lay in between. The DNA of the CDR3 is TGCGCCAGCAGCCCCTGGGGGGGACTGAACTCGAACACTGAAGCTTTCTTT. Protein sequence: CASSPWGGLNSNTEAFF.

The V and J genes are TRBV20-1 and TRBJ2-3; D perhaps matches TRBD2 (5 bases). The V end lost 1 base, the J end lost 7 bases, and 9 bases lay between the germline ends. CDR1 DFQATT and CDR2 SNEGSKA come from the germline V gene (reference sequence). The CDR3 is 12 amino acids. This CDR3 reads CSARAAGNTQYF. The CDR3 nucleotides read TGCAGTGCTAGAGCGGCCGGGAATACGCAGTATTTT.

V usage is TRBV20-1 and J usage is TRBJ2-4; TRBD1 matches 7 bases. V shed 5 bases and J 0 bases; nucleotides not matched to a gene: 22. The CDR3 runs 20 residues. Germline CDR1 DFQATT, CDR2 SNEGSKA (reference sequence). DNA of the CDR3: TGCAGTGCTGATCCCTTGGCTGGACAGGCAATCGTGATAGCCAAAAACATTCAGTACTTC. Its translation is CSADPLAGQAIVIAKNIQYF.

This clonotype was seen just once. This chain links TRBV10-3 with TRBJ2-5; 8 bases fit TRBD1. Judging by the DNA end, TRBJ2-7 fits better; the J call may be wrong. CDR1 ENHRY and CDR2 SYGVKD come from the germline V gene. The CDR3 consists of 14 residues. Here the CDR3 reads CAISETGGGYEQYF. DNA for the CDR3: TGTGCCATCAGTGAGACAGGGGGTGGTTACGAGCAGTACTTC.

A word on this clonotype: This sequence may be a read error, since a much larger clone differs from it by one base. The chain joins TRBV6-2 or TRBV6-3 to TRBJ1-1; 7 nucleotides line up with TRBD1. The CDR3 consists of 11 residues. Germline-derived CDR1 and CDR2 are MNHEY and SVGEGT. The CDR3 here is CANSLGQRTFF. For the CDR3, the DNA is TGTGCCAACAGTTTGGGACAGCGAACTTTCTTT.

The gene calls are TRBV4-3 and TRBJ1-5; D ambiguous. CDR1 is LGHNA and CDR2 is YSLEER in the germline V gene. V lost 1 base and J lost 7, with 8 bases in between. The CDR3 runs 13 residues. CDR3 residues: CASSQGTYQPQHF. DNA for the CDR3: TGCGCCAGCAGCCAAGGGACCTACCAGCCCCAGCATTTT.

This clonotype was detected ten times or more. V gene TRBV12-5 combines with J gene TRBJ2-1; 10 positions match TRBD2. The CDR3 is made up of 14 amino acids. Germline V gene sequence: CDR1 LGHNT, CDR2 FRNRAP. V lost 7 bases to trimming and J lost 9 bases; unmatched junction nucleotides: 9. CDR3: CASAERGGTGEQFF. DNA of the CDR3: TGTGCTAGTGCAGAGCGGGGGGGAACGGGTGAGCAGTTCTTC.

Of note for this clonotype: A much larger clone lies one base from this, so it may be a read error. The chain employs TRBV12-3 or TRBV12-4 and TRBJ1-2, with D possibly being TRBD1 (5 bases). The CDR3 is 14 amino acids. In DNA, the CDR3 is TGTGCCAGCAGTCCCGGGACGGTCTTTAATGGCCACACCTTC. Its translation is CASSPGTVFNGHTF.